The TCR beta chain described here comes from a study of cytomegalovirus exposure and HLA in healthy donors. Use of 60 Vbeta and 13 Jbeta primers characterized the PCR. Sequencing was performed with immunoSEQ multiplex PCR; in TCRdb, only in-frame clones are kept and a portion is missing. The table shows more than 85,000 clones, with under 85% occurring only once. Of note for this clone: Its target is not known.

Study observations and caveats: Follow-up analysis found HLA locus-dependent TCR association rates, highest for DRB1 and lowest for HLA-C. Later, an analysis found that common viral pathogens appeared to be linked with several of the most significant clusters. Later analysis identified around 15,000 TCR beta sequences associated with HLA alleles, using a false discovery rate threshold of 0.05.

Input material: PBMCs. The sequence was obtained from a man younger than 30 in good health and CMV-seronegative.

The CDR3 is CASSQDKKIRSGNTIYF. As DNA, the CDR3 is TGCGCCAGCAGCCAAGATAAAAAGATACGGTCTGGAAACACCATATATTTT. The chain couples TRBV4-1 to TRBJ1-3, with D unclear. Germline V gene data show CDR1 as MGHRA and CDR2 as YSYEKL. With 0 bases removed from V and 1 base from J, the gap between germline ends came to 13 bases. This CDR3 region has 17 residues.